Reported below is one TCR beta chain. The CDR3 has 14 residues. Germline V gene data show CDR1 as SGDLS and CDR2 as YYNGEE. J was trimmed by 6 bases and V by 0 bases; bases with no gene match: 5. This specimen comes from a study of T cell responses to AZD1222 COVID-19 vaccine. Libraries were prepared by immunoSEQ multiplex PCR; TCRdb keeps only in-frame clonotypes and omits some of them. The data show 95,000 to 100,000 clones, with more than 70% seen just once and roughly 1.4% held by the top ten. The TCR originated in an adult in good health. The V call is TRBV9, the J call TRBJ2-7, with 8 bases matching TRBD2. Here the sequenced sample was peripheral blood, taken on day 0 of AZD1222 vaccination. CDR3 in amino acids: CASSVEGTSTEQYF. The CDR3, as DNA: TGTGCCAGCAGCGTAGAAGGGACTAGTACCGAGCAGTACTTC.